The present T cell receptor beta chain was sequenced within a study of T cell changes during pregnancy in multiple sclerosis (dated by TCRdb to the late 2010s). Broadly, across the study: The study examined how the T cell repertoire changed over the course of pregnancy in women with multiple sclerosis.

The CDR3 numbers 13 residues from cysteine through phenylalanine. The CDR3 DNA has 39 bases and is translated from base 1. The germline V gene yields MNHNS for CDR1 and SASEGT for CDR2. V is clipped by 6 bases and J by 6 bases, and the sequence between their germline boundaries is 14 bases long. Comment on this clone: Its antigen remains undetermined. Base qualities are not at hand, and no much larger clone is one base apart.

The protocol used for the library was the immunoSEQ multiplex PCR assay. TCRdb stores this immuneACCESS table with in-frame sequences only. Part of the clones is absent; in the studies checked, under half of the shortfall reflects unresolved V genes, and no reason is known for the rest. The sample contains some 99,000 clones, just over 90% of them found a single time. The ten largest clones take up 2% to 3% of the sample. The rearrangement joined TRBV6-1 to TRBJ1-2; 5 matching bases give a weak D call of TRBD1. The TCR was taken from a female donor in good health, enrolled as a control in a pregnancy study. The material was peripheral blood, obtained after pregnancy. The DNA sequence is as follows: TGTGCCAGCAGAGTTACGTGGGGGGATGGCTACACCTTC. This encodes CASRVTWGDGYTF.